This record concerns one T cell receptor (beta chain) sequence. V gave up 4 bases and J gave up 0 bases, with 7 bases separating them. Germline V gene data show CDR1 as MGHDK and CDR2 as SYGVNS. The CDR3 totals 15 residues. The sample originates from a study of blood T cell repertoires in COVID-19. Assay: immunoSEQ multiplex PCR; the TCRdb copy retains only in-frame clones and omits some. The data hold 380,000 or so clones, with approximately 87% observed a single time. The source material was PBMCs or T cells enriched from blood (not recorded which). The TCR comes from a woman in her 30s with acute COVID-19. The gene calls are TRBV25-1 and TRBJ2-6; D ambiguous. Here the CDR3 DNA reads TGTGCCAGCAGTGGGTCCAGCTCTGGGGCCAACGTCCTGACTTTC. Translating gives CASSGSSSGANVLTF.